One and the same sample provided the 12 T cell receptor beta chains below, sequenced in a study of blood T cell repertoires in COVID-19. The data were produced by immunoSEQ multiplex PCR, yet TCRdb's version contains in-frame clones alone and is incomplete. The sample holds some 170,000 clones, 70% to 80% seen once. The sequenced sample was peripheral blood. The receptors stem from a woman between 45 and 60 years old with active or convalescent COVID-19.

A single count supports this clone. The chain is built from TRBV2 and TRBJ2-2; the D is unclear. The CDR3 consists of 15 residues. CDR1 is SNHLY, CDR2 FYNNEI, per germline. Trimming took off 4 bases at V and 4 bases at J, with 13 bases between the two ends. This CDR3 is CASSAVRLGTGELFF. The CDR3 DNA reads as TGTGCCAGCAGTGCCGTCCGACTCGGCACCGGGGAGCTGTTTTTT.

DNA for the CDR3: TGTGCCAGCAGCGGGAACGTCCCCTACGAGCAGTACTTC. The encoded protein is CASSGNVPYEQYF. This rearrangement joins TRBV2 to TRBJ2-7; a possible D gene is TRBD2 (5 bases). The V gene's germline CDR1 is SNHLY and CDR2 FYNNEI. This CDR3 region has 13 residues. Trimming pared 6 bases from V and 2 bases from J, leaving 11 bases between.

The sample holds one count of this clone. Distinct nucleotide sequences in the sample also encode this CDR3. The V call is TRBV29-1, the J call TRBJ1-1; the match to TRBD1 covers 8 bases. Germline V gene data show CDR1 as SQVTM and CDR2 as ANQGSEA. Unmatched junction bases numbered 2, after V lost 4 bases and J lost 1 base. CDR3 size: 13 residues. The CDR3, as DNA: TGCAGCGTTGCTACAGGGGGGAACACTGAAGCTTTCTTT. This translates into CSVATGGNTEAFF. Looking up the rest from reference TRBV29-1 and TRBJ1-1 gives the full variable domain: SAVISQKPSRDICQRGTSLTIQCQVDSQVTMMFWYRQQPGQSLTLIATANQGSEATYESGFVIDKFPISRPNLTFSTLTVSNMSPEDSSIYLCSVATGGNTEAFFGQGTRLTVV.

The V and J genes are TRBV18 and TRBJ2-3; 10 bases match TRBD2. CDR3 length equals 16 residues. CDR1 KGHSH and CDR2 LQKENI come from the germline V gene. V lost 8 bases to trimming and J lost 0 bases; unmatched junction nucleotides: 8. CDR3 in amino acids: CASARGLAASTDTQYF. DNA of the CDR3: TGTGCCAGCGCACGAGGACTAGCGGCTAGCACAGATACGCAGTATTTT.

This clone has only a few counts. This rearrangement joins TRBV5-4 to TRBJ2-5, with D possibly being TRBD1 (5 bases). CDR1 SGHNT and CDR2 YYREEE come from the germline V gene (reference sequence). The ends were cut back, 2 bases at V and 1 base at J, with 12 bases in the middle. This CDR3 comprises 15 residues. CDR3 DNA sequence: TGTGCCAGCAGCTTAGACCCGGACACCCAAGAGACCCAGTACTTC. It translates to CASSLDPDTQETQYF.

V usage is TRBV9 and J usage is TRBJ2-2; TRBD1 aligns across 8 bases. The V gene end was trimmed by 3 bases and the J gene end by 1 base; junction bases not matched to a gene: 2. Per germline, CDR1 SGDLS and CDR2 YYNGEE. This CDR3 is built from 15 residues. The CDR3: CASSGGTGNTGELFF. The CDR3 bases are TGTGCCAGCAGCGGAGGGACAGGGAACACCGGGGAGCTGTTTTTT. The full variable domain, in which reference TRBV9 and TRBJ2-2 provide the parts outside the CDR3, is DSGVTQTPKHLITATGQRVTLRCSPRSGDLSVYWYQQSLDQGLQFLIQYYNGEERAKGNILERFSAQQFPDLHSELNLSSLELGDSALYFCASSGGTGNTGELFFGEGSRLTVL.

The chain is built from TRBV30 and TRBJ2-2; the D is unclear. V was pared by 0 bases and J by 6 bases, with 11 bases between. The CDR3 has 14 amino acids. Germline V gene sequence: CDR1 GTSNPN, CDR2 SVGIG (reference sequence). In DNA, the CDR3 is TGTGCCTGGAGTGTATATAGCAGACCCGGGGAGCTGTTTTTT. Translation gives CAWSVYSRPGELFF.

This clone was observed a handful of times. This chain connects TRBV11-1 to TRBJ2-7; 9 bases fit TRBD2. From germline, CDR1 is SGHAT and CDR2 FQDESV (reference sequence). The junction had 8 bases not matched to a gene; V was cut back by 5 bases and J by 0 bases. This CDR3 contains 16 residues. This CDR3 reads CASSPSSRGGSYEQYF. The CDR3 coding sequence is TGTGCCAGCAGCCCGAGCTCGCGGGGGGGCTCCTACGAGCAGTACTTC.

This clone was recorded once. V gene TRBV5-4 combines with J gene TRBJ2-4; D is unclear. Germline V gene lookup returns CDR1 SGHNT and CDR2 YYREEE (reference sequence). V was cut by 1 base and J by 1 base, with 9 bases left in between. This CDR3 comprises 15 residues. The CDR3 protein is CASSLRSTAKNIQYF. CDR3 nucleotide sequence: TGTGCCAGCAGCTTGCGGAGTACGGCCAAAAACATTCAGTACTTC.

The chain joins TRBV7-3 to TRBJ1-1; possible D gene TRBD1, 5 bases. Trimming took 5 bases from V and 0 from J, leaving 10 bases between them. The CDR3 length is 14 residues. The V gene's germline CDR1 is SGHTA and CDR2 FQGTGA. The CDR3 sequence: CASSPGVLNTEAFF. The DNA for the CDR3 is TGTGCCAGCAGCCCGGGGGTATTGAACACTGAAGCTTTCTTT. Full variable domain (missing parts from reference TRBV7-3 and TRBJ1-1): GAGVSQTPSNKVTEKGKYVELRCDPISGHTALYWYRQSLGQGPEFLIYFQGTGAADDSGLPNDRFFAVRPEGSVSTLKIQRTERGDSAVYLCASSPGVLNTEAFFGQGTRLTVV.

The chain combines TRBV30 with TRBJ1-3, with D hard to call. The CDR3 runs to 14 residues. Trimming took 2 bases from V and 1 from J, leaving 9 bases between them. The V gene's germline CDR1 is GTSNPN and CDR2 SVGIG (reference sequence). Written as DNA, the CDR3 is TGTGCCTGGAGTACTCAGAGGTCTGGAAACACCATATATTTT. It codes for CAWSTQRSGNTIYF.

The chain couples TRBV2 to TRBJ2-3; D ambiguous. The CDR3 covers 15 residues. The V gene's germline CDR1 is SNHLY and CDR2 FYNNEI. With 2 bases removed from V and 2 bases from J, the gap between germline ends came to 11 bases. This CDR3 reads CASSEFSSYTDTQYF. CDR3 DNA sequence: TGTGCCAGCAGTGAATTTAGTTCGTACACAGATACGCAGTATTTT.